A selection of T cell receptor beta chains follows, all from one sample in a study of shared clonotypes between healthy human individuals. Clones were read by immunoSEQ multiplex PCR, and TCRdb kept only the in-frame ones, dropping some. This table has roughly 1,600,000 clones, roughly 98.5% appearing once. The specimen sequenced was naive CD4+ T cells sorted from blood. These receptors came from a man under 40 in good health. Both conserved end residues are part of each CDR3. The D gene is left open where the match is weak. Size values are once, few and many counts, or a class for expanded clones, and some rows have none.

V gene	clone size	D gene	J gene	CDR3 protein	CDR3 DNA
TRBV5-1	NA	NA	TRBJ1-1	CASSLEMVRANTEAFF	TGCGCCAGCAGCTTGGAGATGGTCAGGGCGAACACTGAAGCTTTCTTT
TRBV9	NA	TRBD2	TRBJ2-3	CASSGGLAGGPATQYF	TGTGCCAGCAGCGGGGGACTAGCGGGAGGGCCGGCTACGCAGTATTTT
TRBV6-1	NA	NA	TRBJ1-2	CASSEALGANYGYTF	TGTGCCAGCAGTGAAGCTTTGGGGGCTAACTATGGCTACACCTTC
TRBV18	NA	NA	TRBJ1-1	CASSGGYTEAFF	TGTGCCAGCTCAGGGGGCTACACTGAAGCTTTCTTT
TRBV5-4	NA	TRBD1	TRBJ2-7	CASSFGGQGVHEQYF	TGTGCCAGCAGCTTCGGAGGACAGGGGGTCCACGAGCAGTACTTC
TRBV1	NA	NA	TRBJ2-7	CTSSQDSDSSGIYEQYF	TGCACCAGCAGCCAAGATTCTGACAGTTCTGGCATCTACGAGCAGTACTTC
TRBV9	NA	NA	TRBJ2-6	CASSEDIPGANVLTF	TGTGCCAGCAGCGAGGACATTCCTGGGGCCAACGTCCTGACTTTC
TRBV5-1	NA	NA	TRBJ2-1	CASSLQAPYNEQFF	TGCGCCAGCAGCTTACAAGCCCCCTACAATGAGCAGTTCTTC
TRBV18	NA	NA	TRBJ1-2	CASSPRGRDGYTF	TGTGCCAGCTCCCCGAGAGGGAGGGATGGCTACACCTTC
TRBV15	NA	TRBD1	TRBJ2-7	CATSRGDRGYEQYF	TGTGCCACCAGCAGAGGGGACAGGGGATACGAGCAGTACTTC
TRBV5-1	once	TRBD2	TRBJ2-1	CASSLRTSGSLAYEQFF	TGCGCCAGCAGCCTCCGGACTAGCGGGAGTCTCGCCTATGAGCAGTTCTTC
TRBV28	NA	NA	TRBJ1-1	CASSFGYGTEAFF	TGTGCCAGCAGTTTCGGTTACGGGACTGAAGCTTTCTTT
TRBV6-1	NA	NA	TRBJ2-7	CASSEVGGSYEQYF	TGTGCCAGCAGTGAAGTAGGTGGTTCCTACGAGCAGTACTTC
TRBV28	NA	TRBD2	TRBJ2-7	CASSPPSGRGYEQYF	TGTGCCAGCAGTCCCCCCAGCGGGAGGGGCTACGAGCAGTACTTC
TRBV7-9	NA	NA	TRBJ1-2	CASSTRRYDYTF	TGTGCCAGCAGCACCCGACGGTACGACTACACCTTC
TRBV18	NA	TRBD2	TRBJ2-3	CASSPGTSGTVSTQYF	TGTGCCAGCTCCCCCGGGACTAGCGGGACCGTATCTACGCAGTATTTT
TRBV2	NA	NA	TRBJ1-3	CASSPAVIGNTIYF	TGTGCCAGCAGTCCAGCGGTTATAGGAAACACCATATATTTT
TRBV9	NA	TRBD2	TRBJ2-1	CASSVGTRSSYNEQFF	TGTGCCAGCAGCGTAGGGACTAGAAGCTCCTACAATGAGCAGTTCTTC
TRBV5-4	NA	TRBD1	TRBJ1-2	CASSLAGQGPGSAGYTF	TGTGCCAGCAGCTTGGCGGGACAGGGCCCCGGGTCCGCCGGCTACACCTTC
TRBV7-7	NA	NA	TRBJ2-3	CASSPRPRGRSTDTQYF	TGTGCCAGCAGCCCCCGACCAAGAGGGCGCAGCACAGATACGCAGTATTTT
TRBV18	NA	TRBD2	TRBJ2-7	CASSGEGYEQYF	TGTGCCAGCTCAGGGGAGGGCTACGAGCAGTACTTC
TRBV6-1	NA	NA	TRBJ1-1	CASSDGAGEKAFF	TGTGCCAGCAGTGACGGGGCTGGGGAAAAAGCTTTCTTT
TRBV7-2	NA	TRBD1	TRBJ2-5	CASSLMGTEETQYF	TGTGCCAGCAGCTTAATGGGGACAGAAGAGACCCAGTACTTC
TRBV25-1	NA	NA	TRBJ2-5	CASSVGETQYF	TGTGCCAGCAGTGTGGGAGAGACCCAGTACTTC
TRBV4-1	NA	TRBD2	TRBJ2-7	CASKRSPGLGLGEQYF	TGCGCCAGCAAAAGATCGCCGGGACTAGGTCTTGGCGAGCAGTACTTC
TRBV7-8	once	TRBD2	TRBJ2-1	CASSPRTSRDEQFF	TGTGCCAGCAGCCCAAGGACTAGCAGAGATGAGCAGTTCTTC
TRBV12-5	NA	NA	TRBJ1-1	CASGFIGSEAFF	TGTGCTAGTGGTTTCATAGGGTCCGAAGCTTTCTTT
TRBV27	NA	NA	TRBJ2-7	CASRSRGWRSSYEQYF	TGTGCCAGCAGGTCCCGGGGCTGGCGGAGCTCCTACGAGCAGTACTTC
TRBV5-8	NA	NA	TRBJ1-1	CASSLVGLTEAFF	TGTGCCAGCAGCTTGGTGGGCCTCACTGAAGCTTTCTTT
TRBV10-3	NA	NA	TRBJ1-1	CAPSWADLGEAFF	TGTGCCCCATCGTGGGCAGACCTCGGGGAAGCTTTCTTT
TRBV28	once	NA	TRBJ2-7	CASSPQGGSEQYF	TGTGCCAGCAGTCCGCAGGGGGGGAGCGAGCAGTACTTC
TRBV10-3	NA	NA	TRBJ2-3	CAISIRESTDTQYF	TGTGCCATCTCCATTCGGGAATCGACAGATACGCAGTATTTT
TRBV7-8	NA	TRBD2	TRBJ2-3	CASSLVLAGVGGHTDTQYF	TGTGCCAGCAGCTTAGTCCTAGCGGGAGTGGGGGGCCACACAGATACGCAGTATTTT
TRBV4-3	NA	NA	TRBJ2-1	CASSQIPGARSYNEQFF	TGCGCCAGCAGCCAAATTCCAGGGGCCCGCTCCTACAATGAGCAGTTCTTC
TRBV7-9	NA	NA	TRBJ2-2	CASSSGTGELFF	TGTGCCAGCAGCTCAGGCACCGGGGAGCTGTTTTTT
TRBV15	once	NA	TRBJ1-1	CATSSRVGRTEAFF	TGTGCCACCAGCAGCCGCGTGGGACGAACTGAAGCTTTCTTT
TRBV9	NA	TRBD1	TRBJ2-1	CASSERQGDYNEQFF	TGTGCCAGCAGCGAGAGACAGGGGGATTACAATGAGCAGTTCTTC
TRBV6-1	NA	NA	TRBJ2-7	CASSEGPIRYEQYF	TGTGCCAGCAGTGAAGGACCGATCCGCTACGAGCAGTACTTC
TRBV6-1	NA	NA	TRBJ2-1	CASGEYVQFF	TGTGCCAGCGGCGAGTATGTGCAGTTCTTC
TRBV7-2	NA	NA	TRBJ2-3	CASSLADHTVDTQYF	TGTGCCAGCAGCTTAGCCGACCACACGGTAGATACGCAGTATTTT